Below are 25 T cell receptor beta chains sequenced from a single sample in a study of Ad26.COV2.S vaccination and SARS-CoV-2 variants. TCRdb's table, derived via immunoSEQ multiplex PCR, lists solely in-frame clones and lacks some. Here the sample spans 350,000 to 450,000 clones, approximately 85% being singletons. Documented treatment: some 19 received Ad26.COV2.S at low or high dose, single or two shots; a few received placebo; per-sample allocation not given. Day 63 following the first vaccine or placebo injection was when the samples were taken. The sequencing here drew on peripheral blood, taken in a trial of Ad26.COV2.S vaccine versus placebo. Receptor source: a person aged 18-65 years who received the Ad26.COV2.S COVID-19 vaccine or a placebo.

This rearrangement joins TRBV28 to TRBJ1-1; possibly TRBD1 for D (5 bases). CDR1 MDHEN and CDR2 SYDVKM come from the germline V gene. The V and J ends lost 4 bases and 4 bases respectively, with 10 bases between them. CDR3 length equals 13 residues. Here the CDR3 reads CASSSGTFTEAFF. The CDR3 DNA is TGTGCCAGCAGTTCAGGGACGTTCACTGAAGCTTTCTTT.

V usage is TRBV5-1 and J usage is TRBJ2-1; D is perhaps TRBD1 (6 bases). Deletions cut 0 bases from V and 1 base from J, with 8 bases between. Germline V gene sequence: CDR1 SGHRS, CDR2 YFSETQ. The CDR3 is made up of 15 amino acids. The CDR3 DNA is TGCGCCAGCAGCTTGGCACAGGGTTCCTACAATGAGCAGTTCTTC. Translation: CASSLAQGSYNEQFF.

This chain connects TRBV21-1 to TRBJ2-7; the table's D call of TRBD1 was not tested on the DNA. TRBV21-1 is a recognized pseudogene. The CDR3 runs 15 residues. The CDR3 bases are TGTGCCAGCGCTAGCCGGGACAGGGGACGGTGCGAGCAGTACTTC. This codes for CASASRDRGRCEQYF.

There are a few counts of this clone. The genes are TRBV5-1 and TRBJ2-2; 9 positions agree with TRBD1. The germline V gene has CDR1 SGHRS and CDR2 YFSETQ. The V segment lost 4 bases and the J segment 2 bases; nucleotides outside the gene matches: 3. CDR3 length: 15 residues. CDR3 amino acids: CASSVDRGNTGELFF. The CDR3 nucleotides are TGCGCCAGCAGCGTGGACAGGGGAAACACCGGGGAGCTGTTTTTT.

This clone was detected only once. CDR3: CASSSRIRGDTQYF. The CDR3 nucleotides are TGTGCCAGCAGTTCGAGGATCAGAGGGGATACGCAGTATTTT. The J gene is TRBJ2-3, the V gene TRBV6-5; D may be TRBD2 (5 bases). This CDR3 spans 14 amino acids. Germline V gene data show CDR1 as MNHEY and CDR2 as SVGAGI. The V and J ends lost 4 bases and 6 bases respectively, with 14 bases between them.

The chain links TRBV6-4 to TRBJ2-1; 7 nucleotides match TRBD2. Looked up from germline, CDR1 is MRHNA and CDR2 is SNTAGT. The CDR3 runs 14 residues. The ends lost 5 bases at V and 4 bases at J; junction bases unmatched: 5. CDR3 in amino acids: CASSPGTTYNEQFF. CDR3 coding DNA: TGTGCCAGCAGTCCCGGGACTACATACAATGAGCAGTTCTTC.

This rearrangement joins TRBV7-2 to TRBJ2-1, with 14 bases fitting TRBD2. The CDR3 loop spans 16 amino acids. Germline trimming cut 4 bases from V and 7 bases from J; bases unmatched to any gene: 6. Germline CDR1 SGHTA, CDR2 FQGNSA. The DNA for the CDR3 is TGTGCCAGCAGCTCGACTAGCGGGGGGGCGGTGAATGAGCAGTTCTTC. Translation gives CASSSTSGGAVNEQFF.

The chain joins TRBV5-8 to TRBJ1-2; D is possibly TRBD1 (6 bases). Trimming took 1 base from V and 13 from J, leaving 14 bases between them. CDR1 SGHTS and CDR2 YDEGEE come from the germline V gene. The CDR3 has 12 residues. The CDR3: CASSLWGQLITF. CDR3 DNA: TGTGCCAGCAGCTTGTGGGGACAATTAATCACCTTC.

The CDR3, as DNA: TGTGCCAGCAAGATTGAGACTGCTTGGACCCAGTACTTC. Residues: CASKIETAWTQYF. This rearrangement joins TRBV2 to TRBJ2-5; D gene unclear. Trimming cost V 7 bases and J 7 bases, with 16 bases left between them. The CDR3 has 13 residues. Germline V gene lookup returns CDR1 SNHLY and CDR2 FYNNEI.

V is TRBV27 and J is TRBJ2-5, with D unclear. The CDR3 is 14 amino acids. V was shortened by 0 bases and J by 5 bases, with 10 bases between the two germline ends. Germline CDR1 reads MNHEY; CDR2 reads SMNVEV (reference sequence). CDR3 amino acids: CASSLSWAQETQYF. CDR3 in DNA: TGTGCCAGCAGTTTATCGTGGGCACAGGAGACCCAGTACTTC.

This chain joins TRBV27 and TRBJ2-7; D assignment may be TRBD1 or TRBD2 (6 bases each). The V gene lost 5 bases and the J gene lost 3 bases, with 14 bases spanning the gap. Per the germline V gene, CDR1 is MNHEY and CDR2 is SMNVEV (reference sequence). The CDR3 is 14 amino acids. The chain's CDR3 is CASSPGALLYEQYF. DNA of the CDR3: TGTGCCAGCAGTCCGGGGGCACTTCTCTACGAGCAGTACTTC.

This clone has just one count. V gene TRBV13 combines with J gene TRBJ2-7; tentative D call: TRBD2 (5 bases). The length of the CDR3 is 14 residues. Deletions cut 5 bases from V and 7 bases from J, with 18 bases between. Germline V gene data show CDR1 as PRHDT and CDR2 as FYEKMQ (reference sequence). This CDR3 is CASSEETKWREQYF. The CDR3 DNA reads as TGTGCCAGCAGCGAGGAGACAAAATGGAGGGAGCAGTACTTC.

This clone appeared a few times. The chain employs TRBV4-1 and TRBJ1-5; D is unresolved. CDR3 length: 13 amino acids. Germline V CDR1 and CDR2: MGHRA, YSYEKL. V was shortened by 4 bases and J by 6 bases, with 10 bases between the two germline ends. The CDR3, as DNA: TGCGCCAGCAGCCCACCCGCTAGTCAGCCCCAGCATTTT. As protein: CASSPPASQPQHF.

This chain links TRBV6-6 with TRBJ1-2; the D gene is possibly TRBD1 (6 bases). This CDR3 has 13 residues. Germline assignment: CDR1 MNHNY and CDR2 SVGAGI (reference sequence). Trimming stripped 10 bases from V and 3 bases from J, with 15 bases between. The CDR3 DNA follows: TGTGCCATCTCCCCCAGGGGTGACTATGGCTACACCTTC. Translating gives CAISPRGDYGYTF.

The chain joins TRBV10-1 to TRBJ1-1, with a possible D match to TRBD1 (5 bases). The V end lost 0 bases, the J end lost 4 bases, and 9 bases lay between the germline ends. The CDR3 runs to 14 residues. The germline CDR1 and CDR2 sequences are WNHNN and SYGVQD (reference sequence). The CDR3 bases are TGCGCCAGCAGTGAGTCCTCGGGGGGCACTGAAGCTTTCTTT. Residues: CASSESSGGTEAFF.

The rearrangement links TRBV4-3 to TRBJ2-5, with TRBD1 identical over 8 bases. V lost 4 bases to trimming and J lost 3 bases; unmatched junction nucleotides: 10. This CDR3 contains 16 residues. Germline CDR1 LGHNA, CDR2 YSLEER. The CDR3: CASSLQLGTGEETQYF. CDR3 nucleotides: TGCGCCAGCAGCCTCCAACTAGGGACAGGAGAAGAGACCCAGTACTTC.

The chain combines TRBV28 with TRBJ2-1; TRBD2 matches at 12 bases. With 6 bases clipped from V and 3 bases from J, the junction kept 6 bases outside the gene matches. Germline V lookup: CDR1 MDHEN, CDR2 SYDVKM. The CDR3 length is 16 residues. Here the CDR3 DNA reads TGTGCCAGCAGGCGACTAGCGGGGGCGTTCTACAATGAGCAGTTCTTC. The encoded protein is CASRRLAGAFYNEQFF.

The rearrangement uses TRBV5-1 and TRBJ2-1, with 9 bases matching TRBD1. The CDR3 spans 14 residues. Germline V gene sequence: CDR1 SGHRS, CDR2 YFSETQ. Germline trimming cut 3 bases from V and 8 bases from J; bases unmatched to any gene: 6. CDR3 coding DNA: TGCGCCAGCAGCTGGGGGGACAGGGTGGATGAGCAGTTCTTC. Protein: CASSWGDRVDEQFF. Based on the CDR3 plus reference TRBV5-1 and TRBJ2-1, the full variable domain is KAGVTQTPRYLIKTRGQQVTLSCSPISGHRSVSWYQQTPGQGLQFLFEYFSETQRNKGNFPGRFSGRQFSNSRSEMNVSTLELGDSALYLCASSWGDRVDEQFFGPGTRLTVL.

This chain uses TRBV25-1 with TRBJ2-3; the D gene is possibly TRBD2 (7 bases). Germline V CDR1 and CDR2: MGHDK, SYGVNS. The CDR3 runs to 18 residues. Trimming pared 1 base from V and 1 base from J, leaving 18 bases between. CDR3 sequence: CASSESGAKAGRTDTQYF. The DNA of the CDR3 is TGTGCCAGCAGTGAATCAGGGGCGAAAGCGGGGCGCACAGATACGCAGTATTTT.

The chain joins TRBV3-1 (or the pseudogene TRBV3-2) to TRBJ2-3; 8 bases are a match to TRBD2. Germline CDR1 is LGHDT and CDR2 is YNNKEL (reference sequence). The J segment lost 2 bases and the V segment lost 4 bases, leaving 5 bases of the junction unmatched. The CDR3 runs 15 residues. CDR3 sequence reads: CASSPVAGYTDTQYF. The CDR3 DNA follows: TGTGCCAGCAGCCCCGTAGCGGGGTACACAGATACGCAGTATTTT.

This clone was recorded a few times. The chain recombines TRBV19 with TRBJ2-1; tentatively, D is TRBD1 or TRBD2 (7 bases each). CDR1 and CDR2 from the germline V gene are LNHDA and SQIVND (reference sequence). The CDR3 contains 20 residues. The V end lost 4 bases, the J end lost 5 bases, and 30 bases lay between the germline ends. For the CDR3, the DNA is TGTGCCAGTAGTAAAAGAGACAGGGTATTGTTGGCTAGCGGAAACAATGAGCAGTTCTTC. The encoded protein is CASSKRDRVLLASGNNEQFF. Supplemented by reference TRBV19 and TRBJ2-1, the full variable domain reads DGGITQSPKYLFRKEGQNVTLSCEQNLNHDAMYWYRQDPGQGLRLIYYSQIVNDFQKGDIAEGYSVSREKKESFPLTVTSAQKNPTAFYLCASSKRDRVLLASGNNEQFFGPGTRLTVL.

This clone came up a few times. In nucleotides, the CDR3 is TGCAGCGTTGAATGGACAGGGGGCCATGGCTACACCTTC. Translated: CSVEWTGGHGYTF. The genes are TRBV29-1 and TRBJ1-2, with 11 bases lining up with TRBD1. CDR1 SQVTM and CDR2 ANQGSEA come from the germline V gene. CDR3 length: 13 residues. V dropped 2 bases and J dropped 6; count of bases not matched to a gene: 2.

The chain has TRBV5-1 and TRBJ1-1; perhaps TRBD1 as D (5 bases). The CDR3 consists of 15 residues. The germline gives CDR1 SGHRS, CDR2 YFSETQ. V gave up 5 bases and J gave up 0 bases, with 14 bases separating them. DNA of the CDR3: TGCGCCAGCAGGGGCCAGGGTAACCTGAACACTGAAGCTTTCTTT. It translates to CASRGQGNLNTEAFF.

V usage is TRBV7-2 and J usage is TRBJ2-7; possibly TRBD1 for D (5 bases). The CDR3 spans 14 residues. V lost 2 bases and J lost 2, with 10 bases in between. Looked up from germline, CDR1 is SGHTA and CDR2 is FQGNSA. As DNA, the CDR3 is TGTGCCAGCAGCTTAAGTAAGGACACCTACGAGCAGTACTTC. Translating it yields CASSLSKDTYEQYF.

The genes are TRBV6-2 or TRBV6-3 and TRBJ1-3; maybe TRBD1 (5 bases). CDR1 MNHEY and CDR2 SVGEGT come from the germline V gene. Trimming pared 0 bases from V and 0 bases from J, leaving 12 bases between. The CDR3 runs to 17 residues. CDR3 bases: TGTGCCAGCAGTTACTCTGCAGGACACCTCTCTGGAAACACCATATATTTT. It translates to CASSYSAGHLSGNTIYF.